Listed here are 9 T cell receptor beta chains from one sample, sequenced in a study of T cells in Graves' hyperthyroidism and ophthalmopathy. The TCR beta CDR3 regions underwent amplification using RNA transcripts as the source. A first-round RT-PCR of the TCR CDR3 used the HTBI primer set. TCRdb re-called the multiplex PCR reads with MiXCR, one entry per CDR3 protein. The sample includes over 200,000 distinct CDR3 sequences, 14% to 15% seen only once; the top ten take 13%. The sequenced material came from blood. These receptors were obtained from a woman in her thirties or forties with Graves' hyperthyroidism that later progressed to Graves' ophthalmopathy.

This clonotype appeared many times. V and J are TRBV12-3 or TRBV12-4 and TRBJ2-2; D not certain. The CDR3 totals 15 residues. V lost 6 bases and J lost 6, with 17 bases in between. The CDR3, as DNA: TGTGCCAGCAGCGAACCCCATTTGACCGCCGGGGAGCTGTTTTTT. The encoded protein is CASSEPHLTAGELFF.

This clonotype was detected ten times or more. V usage is TRBV6-1 and J usage is TRBJ1-4; D unresolved. Germline V gene lookup returns CDR1 MNHNS and CDR2 SASEGT. Between the trimmed V and J ends, which lost 6 bases and 8 bases, there was a span of 19 bases. The CDR3 loop spans 15 amino acids. CDR3 loop: CASSSTHSIPEKLFF. Here the CDR3 DNA reads TGTGCCAGCAGCTCAACTCACTCCATTCCGGAAAAACTGTTTTTT.

This clonotype was recorded many times. This chain uses TRBV28 with TRBJ2-7, with 7 bases identical to TRBD2. From germline, CDR1 is MDHEN and CDR2 SYDVKM. The CDR3 length is 14 residues. V was clipped by 9 bases and J by 0 bases; unmatched bases: 8. DNA for the CDR3: TGTGCCAGGGGCTCAGGCGGGAGCTCCTACGAGCAGTACTTC. Residues: CARGSGGSSYEQYF.

This clonotype was found many times. This chain connects TRBV24-1 to TRBJ2-3; D unresolved. V lost 6 bases, J lost 2 bases, and 5 bases lay in between. Germline V CDR1 and CDR2: KGHDR, SFDVKD. The CDR3 length is 12 residues. The CDR3 is CATSHLTDTQYF. The CDR3 DNA follows: TGTGCCACCAGTCACCTCACAGATACGCAGTATTTT.

Only a few counts were recorded for this clonotype. A clone one base away is much larger, so this may be a read error. The chain employs TRBV2 and TRBJ1-1; unclear D gene. The CDR3 contains 14 residues. V lost 8 bases and J lost 5, with 18 bases in between. In germline, CDR1 is SNHLY, CDR2 FYNNEI. The CDR3 DNA sequence: TGTGCCAGCGCACCGAGGGTTATGAGAACTGAAGCTTTCTTT. It is translated as CASAPRVMRTEAFF.

This clonotype was seen repeatedly, ten times or more. Here the CDR3 reads CAIRGQGNTYEQYF. The DNA for the CDR3 is TGTGCCATCCGAGGACAGGGGAATACCTACGAGCAGTACTTC. The chain uses TRBV10-3 and TRBJ2-7; 9 nucleotides match TRBD1. The trim removed 8 bases at V and 2 bases at J, leaving 7 bases unmatched. This CDR3 is 14 amino acids long. Germline CDR1 ENHRY, CDR2 SYGVKD.

V is TRBV28 and J is TRBJ2-3; D call uncertain. The V end lost 3 bases, the J end lost 3 bases, and 7 bases lay between the germline ends. The CDR3 is 13 residues long. The germline V gene has CDR1 MDHEN and CDR2 SYDVKM. The CDR3 reads CASSLTMTDTQYF. The CDR3 coding sequence is TGTGCCAGCAGTTTGACAATGACAGATACGCAGTATTTT.

This clonotype turned up a few times. The rearrangement links TRBV4-1 to TRBJ2-2; perhaps TRBD1 as D (6 bases). Germline lookup yields CDR1 MGHRA and CDR2 YSYEKL. The ends were cut back, 2 bases at V and 6 bases at J, with 10 bases in the middle. The CDR3 has 14 residues. The CDR3 sequence is CASSQKQGSGELFF. The CDR3 coding sequence is TGCGCCAGCAGCCAAAAACAGGGATCCGGGGAGCTGTTTTTT.

This clonotype was seen many times. This chain connects TRBV2 to TRBJ2-7; no clear D gene. V lost 7 bases and J lost 4, with 17 bases in between. From germline, CDR1 is SNHLY and CDR2 FYNNEI. This CDR3 region has 14 residues. DNA of the CDR3: TGTGCCAGCATGGGAAGGGAAGTCGTTTACGAGCAGTACTTC. Protein sequence: CASMGREVVYEQYF.